The 26 T cell receptor beta chains listed next were all sequenced from one sample in a study of cytomegalovirus exposure and HLA in healthy donors. The PCR had 60 Vbeta and 13 Jbeta primers. Repertoires were generated with immunoSEQ multiplex PCR, while TCRdb's copy carries only in-frame clones and drops some. The sample consists of about 180,000 clones, just over 75% of them appearing once. Source material: PBMCs. All receptors derive from a man younger than 35 in good health and CMV-seronegative.

A single count supports this clone. The chain uses TRBV10-3 and TRBJ2-7, with D possibly matching TRBD2 (6 bases). Germline V lookup: CDR1 ENHRY, CDR2 SYGVKD. V dropped 0 bases and J dropped 2 bases, with 14 bases sitting between them. The CDR3 loop spans 16 amino acids. The CDR3 is CAISESGEAGPYEQYF. The CDR3 nucleotides are TGTGCCATCAGTGAGTCAGGGGAGGCGGGACCCTACGAGCAGTACTTC.

This chain joins TRBV5-1 and TRBJ2-7; TRBD2 matches 14 bases. V lost 4 bases and J lost 0; bases outside the gene matches: 9. CDR3 length: 18 residues. Germline V gene data show CDR1 as SGHRS and CDR2 as YFSETQ. The DNA for the CDR3 is TGCGCCAGCAGCCCGGGACTAGCGGGGGTGAAGAGCTCCTACGAGCAGTACTTC. It codes for CASSPGLAGVKSSYEQYF.

This clone occurred once. The rearrangement uses TRBV2 and TRBJ2-7; 9 nucleotides agree with TRBD1. Germline-derived CDR1 and CDR2 are SNHLY and FYNNEI. This CDR3 is built from 13 residues. With 7 bases clipped from V and 2 bases from J, the junction kept 3 bases outside the gene matches. The CDR3 nucleotides read TGTGCCAGCACCCGGGACAGGGCCTACGAGCAGTACTTC. Protein sequence: CASTRDRAYEQYF.

This rearrangement joins TRBV5-5 to TRBJ2-1, with 10 bases aligning to TRBD1. Germline values: CDR1 SGHKS, CDR2 YYEKEE (reference sequence). The CDR3 runs to 17 residues. J was trimmed by 7 bases and V by 3 bases; bases with no gene match: 13. Here the CDR3 reads CASSSSPPGQGKNEQFF. The CDR3 nucleotides are TGTGCCAGCAGCTCGAGTCCTCCGGGACAGGGGAAAAATGAGCAGTTCTTC.

This chain joins TRBV7-9 and TRBJ2-5; tentative D call: TRBD1 (5 bases). Germline-derived CDR1 and CDR2 are SEHNR and FQNEAQ (reference sequence). The length of the CDR3 is 15 residues. The germline V and J ends were trimmed by 3 bases and 1 base, with 12 bases remaining between them. In DNA, the CDR3 is TGTGCCAGCAGCTTGCAGGGAATGGGCCAAGAGACCCAGTACTTC. Encoded protein: CASSLQGMGQETQYF. The full variable domain, with the rest looked up from reference TRBV7-9 and TRBJ2-5, is DTGVSQNPRHKITKRGQNVTFRCDPISEHNRLYWYRQTLGQGPEFLTYFQNEAQLEKSRLLSDRFSAERPKGSFSTLEIQRTEQGDSAMYLCASSLQGMGQETQYFGPGTRLLVL.

This clone was seen more than once but under ten times. The V gene is TRBV27, the J gene TRBJ2-1; TRBD1 is a possible D gene (6 bases). Trimming pared 6 bases from V and 0 bases from J, leaving 18 bases between. Per the germline V gene, CDR1 is MNHEY and CDR2 is SMNVEV (reference sequence). The CDR3 covers 17 residues. The CDR3 DNA reads TGTGCCAGCAGCCTGGGACACCCACTGAGCTCCTACAATGAGCAGTTCTTC. Its protein product is CASSLGHPLSSYNEQFF.

The V call is TRBV9, the J call TRBJ1-2, with 8 bases that match TRBD1. The CDR3 consists of 17 residues. V lost 3 bases and J lost 3; bases outside the gene matches: 13. The germline V gene encodes CDR1 SGDLS and CDR2 YYNGEE. This CDR3 is CASSANRGIISDYGYTF. As DNA, the CDR3 is TGTGCCAGCAGCGCCAACAGGGGGATCATTTCAGACTATGGCTACACCTTC.

The chain links TRBV18 to TRBJ1-2; 10 bases agree with TRBD1. The CDR3 is 15 residues long. CDR1 is KGHSH and CDR2 is LQKENI in the germline V gene. Germline trimming cut 3 bases from V and 8 bases from J; bases unmatched to any gene: 9. The CDR3 coding sequence is TGTGCCAGCTCACCTGGGGACAGGGGAGTGGACGGCTACACCTTC. This codes for CASSPGDRGVDGYTF.

The V call is TRBV4-3, the J call TRBJ2-2; 11 bases are shared with TRBD2. Germline V lookup: CDR1 LGHNA, CDR2 YSLEER. V dropped 0 bases and J dropped 7; count of bases not matched to a gene: 7. The CDR3 consists of 17 residues. CDR3 amino acids: CASSQEIAGGISGELFF. In nucleotides, the CDR3 is TGCGCCAGCAGCCAAGAGATAGCGGGGGGGATCAGCGGGGAGCTGTTTTTT.

The rearrangement joins TRBV6-5 to TRBJ1-6; D uncertain. The germline CDR1 and CDR2 sequences are MNHEY and SVGAGI. The CDR3 runs to 16 residues. The germline V and J ends were trimmed by 2 bases and 8 bases, with 16 bases remaining between them. CDR3 in amino acids: CASSYAVPGFYSPLHF. CDR3 DNA: TGTGCCAGCAGTTACGCGGTACCGGGGTTCTATTCACCCCTCCACTTT.

This clone was observed a few times. The chain couples TRBV29-1 to TRBJ2-7; 7 nucleotides match TRBD1. CDR1 is SQVTM and CDR2 is ANQGSEA in the germline V gene. There are 12 residues in the CDR3. V dropped 6 bases and J dropped 4; count of bases not matched to a gene: 6. CDR3 nucleotide sequence: TGCAGCGTAGCCCCGGGACAGTACGAGCAGTACTTC. Translation: CSVAPGQYEQYF.

This clone showed up just once. This rearrangement joins TRBV5-4 to TRBJ1-2, with a weak D call TRBD1 (5 bases). V lost 2 bases and J lost 8, with 22 bases in between. Germline V CDR1 and CDR2: SGHNT, YYREEE (reference sequence). The CDR3 covers 16 residues. CDR3 residues: CASSLDLGGSWQGYTF. DNA of the CDR3: TGTGCCAGCAGCTTAGATCTGGGGGGGTCTTGGCAGGGCTACACCTTC.

Only one count was recorded for this clone. The chain is built from TRBV19 and TRBJ2-1, with 12 positions matching TRBD2. Germline V gene data show CDR1 as LNHDA and CDR2 as SQIVND (reference sequence). The CDR3 runs to 18 residues. The V gene end was trimmed by 3 bases and the J gene end by 2 bases; junction bases not matched to a gene: 8. CDR3 in amino acids: CASSIRLAGGLTYNEQFF. The CDR3 DNA follows: TGTGCCAGTAGTATCCGCCTAGCGGGAGGGTTGACCTACAATGAGCAGTTCTTC. Drawing the rest from reference TRBV19 and TRBJ2-1, the complete variable domain is DGGITQSPKYLFRKEGQNVTLSCEQNLNHDAMYWYRQDPGQGLRLIYYSQIVNDFQKGDIAEGYSVSREKKESFPLTVTSAQKNPTAFYLCASSIRLAGGLTYNEQFFGPGTRLTVL.

The rearrangement uses TRBV6-5 and TRBJ2-1; 8 nucleotides match TRBD2. V gave up 0 bases and J gave up 15 bases; unmatched junction bases: 13. CDR3 size: 15 residues. The V gene's germline CDR1 is MNHEY and CDR2 SVGAGI. CDR3 sequence (DNA): TGTGCCAGCAGTTACTCGAAAGGTGGCGCCGGGAGGGTGTTCTTC. Translated, it gives CASSYSKGGAGRVFF.

In this sample, this clone turned up once. The gene calls are TRBV7-6 and TRBJ2-1; 16 bases match TRBD2. Germline V gene data show CDR1 as SGHVS and CDR2 as FNYEAQ. The CDR3 runs to 19 residues. Trimming took 3 bases from V and 2 from J; bases not matched to a gene: 7. The CDR3 region is CASSLGTSGGARTYNEQFF. DNA of the CDR3: TGTGCCAGCAGCTTGGGGACTAGCGGGGGGGCCAGGACCTACAATGAGCAGTTCTTC.

This clone has only one observation. The rearrangement links TRBV10-3 to TRBJ1-1; 7 positions match TRBD1. Germline V CDR1 and CDR2: ENHRY, SYGVKD. V shed 6 bases, J shed 4 bases, and the junction held 8 bases outside the gene matches. This CDR3 has 14 residues. CDR3: CAISAGGAVTEAFF. The CDR3, as DNA: TGTGCCATCAGCGCAGGGGGAGCGGTCACTGAAGCTTTCTTT.

V usage is TRBV7-9 and J usage is TRBJ1-2, with 7 bases lining up with TRBD1. The CDR3 has 14 residues. Germline assignment: CDR1 SEHNR and CDR2 FQNEAQ (reference sequence). The ends lost 2 bases at V and 8 bases at J; junction bases unmatched: 8. The CDR3 protein is CASSLKGALLGYTF. The CDR3, as DNA: TGTGCCAGCAGCTTAAAGGGGGCATTGTTAGGCTACACCTTC.

J is TRBJ1-5 and V is TRBV30, with D possibly matching TRBD1 (6 bases). V was clipped by 2 bases and J by 2 bases, with 19 bases between them. Germline-derived CDR1 and CDR2 are GTSNPN and SVGIG (reference sequence). The CDR3 has 17 amino acids. CDR3 loop: CAWSKGFSGGRNQPQHF. CDR3 DNA: TGTGCCTGGAGTAAGGGGTTTAGTGGGGGCCGCAATCAGCCCCAGCATTTT.

This clone has just a few counts. V gene TRBV30 combines with J gene TRBJ2-5; D unclear. This CDR3 region has 13 residues. Trimming removed 1 base at V and 1 base at J, with 7 bases between. Per germline, CDR1 GTSNPN and CDR2 SVGIG (reference sequence). This CDR3 reads CAWSGSLQETQYF. The CDR3 nucleotides are TGTGCCTGGAGTGGTTCCCTCCAAGAGACCCAGTACTTC.

The chain joins TRBV6-5 to TRBJ2-7; 7 bases match TRBD2. Germline V gene sequence: CDR1 MNHEY, CDR2 SVGAGI. The CDR3 consists of 15 residues. Unmatched junction bases numbered 11, after V lost 6 bases and J lost 3 bases. DNA of the CDR3: TGTGCCAGCAGGATGGGGGGGATCGGACTCTACGAGCAGTACTTC. This codes for CASRMGGIGLYEQYF.

CDR3 loop: CASSKRDRVSNGYTF. The CDR3 nucleotides are TGTGCCAGCAGTAAACGGGACAGGGTTAGCAATGGCTACACCTTC. This sequence joins TRBV9 and TRBJ1-2; 9 nucleotides align to TRBD1. From germline, CDR1 is SGDLS and CDR2 YYNGEE. With 5 bases clipped from V and 6 bases from J, the junction kept 11 bases outside the gene matches. The CDR3 runs to 15 residues.

The rearrangement joins TRBV6-5 to TRBJ2-5; 13 bases line up with TRBD2. The last part of the DNA fits TRBJ2-7 better; the J call may be wrong. Per the germline V gene, CDR1 is MNHEY and CDR2 is SVGAGI. The CDR3 runs 16 residues. CDR3: CASSYRGTSGKHEQYF. In nucleotides, the CDR3 is TGTGCCAGCAGTTACCGTGGGACTAGCGGGAAACACGAGCAGTACTTC.

V is TRBV27 and J is TRBJ1-4; a weak D match, TRBD1 (6 bases). Deletions cut 5 bases from V and 3 bases from J, with 10 bases between. CDR3 length: 14 amino acids. Germline V gene data show CDR1 as MNHEY and CDR2 as SMNVEV (reference sequence). CDR3 in DNA: TGTGCCAGCAGTCCAGGGGCCCCTAATGAAAAACTGTTTTTT. Protein sequence: CASSPGAPNEKLFF.

The chain joins TRBV7-8 to TRBJ2-3, with 8 bases aligning to TRBD2. This CDR3 spans 15 amino acids. Trimming removed 5 bases from V and 2 bases from J; junction bases left unmatched: 6. The germline V gene has CDR1 SGHVS and CDR2 FQNEAQ. As DNA, the CDR3 is TGTGCCAGCAGCCGGGGGGGGGAGTTCACAGATACGCAGTATTTT. Translated: CASSRGGEFTDTQYF.

The chain carries TRBV7-9 and TRBJ1-3; weak D call: TRBD1 (5 bases). CDR1 is SEHNR and CDR2 is FQNEAQ in the germline V gene (reference sequence). This CDR3 has 16 residues. V shed 2 bases and J shed 2 bases, with 13 bases lying between them. The CDR3: CASSLLGELAGNTIYF. CDR3 in DNA: TGTGCCAGCAGCTTATTAGGGGAATTGGCTGGAAACACCATATATTTT. The complete variable domain, with remaining parts taken from reference TRBV7-9 and TRBJ1-3, reads DTGVSQNPRHKITKRGQNVTFRCDPISEHNRLYWYRQTLGQGPEFLTYFQNEAQLEKSRLLSDRFSAERPKGSFSTLEIQRTEQGDSAMYLCASSLLGELAGNTIYFGEGSWLTVV.

The chain employs TRBV25-1 and TRBJ2-7, with 9 nucleotides matching TRBD1. The CDR3 contains 15 residues. Germline V CDR1 and CDR2: MGHDK, SYGVNS. Losses at the gene ends were 4 bases for V and 3 bases for J; bases not matched to a gene: 7. The CDR3 DNA reads as TGTGCCAGCAGTGCCCCGGGACAGGGCCGCTACGAGCAGTACTTC. Protein: CASSAPGQGRYEQYF.